The 32 T cell receptor beta chains given below trace back to one sample, sequenced in a study of T cell repertoires in cytomegalovirus infection. Each CDR3 protein is one row after TCRdb ran MiXCR on the reads. The data contain a few hundred thousand distinct CDR3 sequences, roughly 22% of them singletons. Input material: CD8+ T cells from PBMCs. These receptors were collected from a human donor in good health (CMV status not recorded). Some clones in this sample may be carry-over from other donors' samples.

The chain employs TRBV14 and TRBJ2-1, with D unclear. The CDR3 extends over 14 amino acids. Germline values: CDR1 SGHDN, CDR2 FVKESK. The V and J ends lost 4 bases and 4 bases respectively, with 11 bases between them. The DNA of the CDR3 is TGTGCCAGCAGCCTCAGATCCCCGTACAATGAGCAGTTCTTC. It specifies CASSLRSPYNEQFF.

This clonotype was counted only a few times. The chain couples TRBV12-3 or TRBV12-4 to TRBJ1-1; D remains unclear. The V end was cut by 5 bases, the J end by 5 bases, with 12 bases between. This CDR3 contains 13 residues. The DNA of the CDR3 is TGTGCCAGCAGTGCCGGCCCTGGGACTGAAGCTTTCTTT. Translation gives CASSAGPGTEAFF.

This clonotype was seen many times. The chain couples TRBV7-6 to TRBJ2-1, with D uncertain. V was clipped by 3 bases and J by 3 bases, with 9 bases between them. CDR3 length equals 14 residues. The germline CDR1 and CDR2 sequences are SGHVS and FNYEAQ. In DNA, the CDR3 is TGTGCCAGCAGCTTCGGGCACCTCTACAATGAGCAGTTCTTC. This codes for CASSFGHLYNEQFF.

The gene calls are TRBV2 and TRBJ1-4; D is perhaps TRBD1 (5 bases). The CDR3 is 14 residues long. The germline V gene has CDR1 SNHLY and CDR2 FYNNEI. V dropped 1 base and J dropped 3 bases, with 6 bases sitting between them. The CDR3 bases are TGTGCCAGCAGTGAAGGAGGGGCTAATGAAAAACTGTTTTTT. It is translated as CASSEGGANEKLFF.

V and J are TRBV7-6 and TRBJ1-4; D gene ambiguous. Between the trimmed V and J ends, which lost 5 bases and 0 bases, there was a span of 16 bases. Germline V gene sequence: CDR1 SGHVS, CDR2 FNYEAQ. This CDR3 region has 17 residues. CDR3 DNA: TGTGCCAGCAGCCTATATAAGCTGGCTGCAACTAATGAAAAACTGTTTTTT. Protein: CASSLYKLAATNEKLFF. The complete variable domain, with remaining parts taken from reference TRBV7-6 and TRBJ1-4, reads GAGVSQSPRYKVTKRGQDVALRCDPISGHVSLYWYRQALGQGPEFLTYFNYEAQQDKSGLPNDRFSAERPEGSISTLTIQRTEQRDSAMYRCASSLYKLAATNEKLFFGSGTQLSVL.

This clonotype appeared many times. The chain combines TRBV2 with TRBJ1-1; 7 nucleotides match TRBD1. Germline CDR1 and CDR2: SNHLY and FYNNEI. The CDR3 has 12 residues. Unmatched junction bases numbered 7, after V lost 10 bases and J lost 5 bases. The CDR3 nucleotides are TGTGCCACCAAGTCGACAGGGACTGAAGCTTTCTTT. The encoded protein is CATKSTGTEAFF.

This clonotype was picked up a small number of times. The genes are TRBV28 and TRBJ1-2; D not resolved. The germline CDR1 and CDR2 sequences are MDHEN and SYDVKM. The CDR3 length is 14 residues. Trimming shortened V by 3 bases and J by 4 bases, and 12 bases separated the two germline ends. The CDR3 region is CASSFRVLPYGYTF. As DNA, the CDR3 is TGTGCCAGCAGTTTCCGGGTTCTTCCCTATGGCTACACCTTC.

This clonotype was recorded at least ten times. CDR3 bases: TGTGCCAGCAGCTTGGAGGGGGACGAGACCCAGTACTTC. This sequence encodes CASSLEGDETQYF. This chain connects TRBV7-8 to TRBJ2-5; D possibly uses TRBD1 or TRBD2 (6 bases each). V was trimmed by 3 bases and J by 5 bases, leaving 10 bases between them. Looked up from germline, CDR1 is SGHVS and CDR2 is FQNEAQ. The CDR3 is 13 residues long.

The chain couples TRBV19 to TRBJ1-5, with a tentative D call TRBD1 (6 bases). CDR3 length equals 15 residues. The ends were cut back, 5 bases at V and 0 bases at J, with 11 bases in the middle. Germline CDR1 reads LNHDA; CDR2 reads SQIVND (reference sequence). The CDR3 loop reads CASSWDTYSNQPQHF. The CDR3, as DNA: TGTGCCAGTAGTTGGGACACTTATAGCAATCAGCCCCAGCATTTT.

Many counts were recorded for this clonotype. This chain joins TRBV12-3 or TRBV12-4 and TRBJ1-2; D gene uncertain. This CDR3 region has 15 residues. Trimming removed 5 bases at V and 1 base at J, with 14 bases between. CDR3 sequence (DNA): TGTGCCAGCAGTGTGTCCGGGCTCCTTAACTATGGCTACACCTTC. It specifies CASSVSGLLNYGYTF.

This clonotype came up many times. The chain combines TRBV19 with TRBJ1-5, with 7 bases identical to TRBD1. CDR1 and CDR2 from the germline V gene are LNHDA and SQIVND (reference sequence). The CDR3 consists of 15 residues. V trimming: 9 bases; J trimming: 0 bases; junction bases outside the gene matches: 8. The CDR3 region has the DNA TGTGCCAGCAGCCCCGGGACAGCTAGCAATCAGCCCCAGCATTTT. It translates to CASSPGTASNQPQHF.

The chain joins TRBV28 to TRBJ2-1, with a possible D match to TRBD1 (5 bases). The V gene's germline CDR1 is MDHEN and CDR2 SYDVKM. V was pared by 5 bases and J by 2 bases, with 16 bases between. This CDR3 contains 16 residues. CDR3 loop: CASSHDSTPTYNEQFF. The CDR3 bases are TGTGCCAGCAGTCACGACAGTACACCCACCTACAATGAGCAGTTCTTC.

This clonotype was found a few times. The chain combines TRBV7-2 with TRBJ2-1; D remains unclear. Deletions cut 1 base from V and 8 bases from J, with 18 bases between. This CDR3 has 16 residues. Looked up from germline, CDR1 is SGHTA and CDR2 is FQGNSA. CDR3 nucleotides: TGTGCCAGCAGCTTAGGTGGACGTGTACATTTCGATGAGCAGTTCTTC. Its protein is CASSLGGRVHFDEQFF.

The CDR3 spells CASSIEGRVDEQYF. CDR3 nucleotide sequence: TGTGCCAGCAGCATCGAGGGGAGGGTCGACGAGCAGTACTTC. The J gene is TRBJ2-7, the V gene TRBV9; 7 nucleotides agree with TRBD2. Looked up from germline, CDR1 is SGDLS and CDR2 is YYNGEE. CDR3 length: 14 residues. The J segment lost 5 bases and the V segment lost 4 bases, leaving 9 bases of the junction unmatched.

The chain joins TRBV19 to TRBJ2-5; tentatively, D is TRBD2 (6 bases). V shed 5 bases and J shed 4 bases, with 17 bases lying between them. The CDR3 spans 15 residues. CDR1 LNHDA and CDR2 SQIVND come from the germline V gene (reference sequence). This CDR3 is CASSPELARGETQYF. Written as DNA, the CDR3 is TGTGCCAGTAGTCCCGAACTAGCACGTGGAGAGACCCAGTACTTC.

This chain links TRBV9 with TRBJ1-2; no clear D gene. CDR1 is SGDLS, CDR2 YYNGEE, per germline. V dropped 5 bases and J dropped 6 bases, with 8 bases sitting between them. This CDR3 has 11 residues. The CDR3 nucleotides are TGTGCCAGCAGGGCGGAAGATGGCTACACCTTC. Translating it yields CASRAEDGYTF.

V usage is TRBV25-1 and J usage is TRBJ2-1; D gene uncertain. Trimming pared 11 bases from V and 6 bases from J, leaving 11 bases between. This CDR3 is 11 amino acids long. CDR1 is MGHDK and CDR2 is SYGVNS in the germline V gene. The CDR3 protein is CASQAPNEQFF. Here the CDR3 DNA reads TGTGCCTCCCAGGCCCCCAATGAGCAGTTCTTC.

The chain combines TRBV2 with TRBJ1-1; D is possibly TRBD1 (5 bases). Deletions cut 7 bases from V and 0 bases from J, with 12 bases between. Germline V gene sequence: CDR1 SNHLY, CDR2 FYNNEI. This CDR3 has 14 residues. The CDR3 DNA reads as TGTGCCAGCAAAACGGGACTTATGAACACTGAAGCTTTCTTT. Translating it yields CASKTGLMNTEAFF.

This clonotype was observed many times. J is TRBJ2-2 and V is TRBV20-1; D might be TRBD1 (6 bases). The CDR3 length is 16 residues. The V end was cut by 1 base, the J end by 6 bases, with 18 bases between. Germline CDR1 reads DFQATT; CDR2 reads SNEGSKA (reference sequence). The CDR3 bases are TGCAGTGCTAGAGTGGGGGCAGGGTCTGACGCCGGGGAGCTGTTTTTT. Translating gives CSARVGAGSDAGELFF.

The V call is TRBV29-1, the J call TRBJ2-7; D is possibly TRBD1 or TRBD2 (5 bases each). Trimming cost V 6 bases and J 2 bases, with 14 bases left between them. Germline lookup yields CDR1 SQVTM and CDR2 ANQGSEA. The CDR3 length is 13 residues. The CDR3 region is CSVEGRNTYEQYF. In DNA form, the CDR3 reads TGCAGCGTCGAGGGACGGAATACCTACGAGCAGTACTTC.

V is TRBV18 and J is TRBJ1-2; 8 bases line up with TRBD1. Trimming at V came to 1 base and at J to 13 bases, leaving 2 bases not matched to a gene. Germline CDR1 KGHSH, CDR2 LQKENI. The CDR3 spans 11 residues. CDR3 nucleotides: TGTGCCAGCTCACCACAGGGGACAGGCACCTTC. Translated: CASSPQGTGTF.

The chain recombines TRBV28 with TRBJ2-3, with TRBD2 matching over 8 bases. V gave up 8 bases and J gave up 4 bases; unmatched junction bases: 8. The CDR3 is 14 residues long. Looked up from germline, CDR1 is MDHEN and CDR2 is SYDVKM. The CDR3 region has the DNA TGTGCCAGCGGAGCGGGGGCCTTTCCAGATACGCAGTATTTT. Translated, it gives CASGAGAFPDTQYF.

This clonotype was counted only a few times. The chain couples TRBV11-2 to TRBJ2-7; TRBD1 is a possible D gene (5 bases). CDR1 is SGHAT, CDR2 FQNNGV, per germline. The V gene lost 5 bases and the J gene lost 2 bases, with 10 bases spanning the gap. The CDR3 has 13 residues. This CDR3 is CASSVGQTYEQYF. The CDR3, as DNA: TGTGCCAGCAGCGTCGGACAAACCTACGAGCAGTACTTC.

The chain carries TRBV13 and TRBJ2-7; D is possibly TRBD1 or TRBD2 (5 bases each). Germline lookup yields CDR1 PRHDT and CDR2 FYEKMQ (reference sequence). The V end was cut by 5 bases, the J end by 6 bases, with 14 bases between. The CDR3 runs to 13 residues. The CDR3 sequence is CASSHGTPREQYF. CDR3 sequence (DNA): TGTGCCAGCAGCCACGGGACGCCCCGCGAGCAGTACTTC.

As for this clonotype: Since a much larger clone is just one base distant, this may be a read error. The chain uses TRBV7-9 and TRBJ1-4; D is unclear. CDR1 and CDR2 from the germline V gene are SEHNR and FQNEAQ (reference sequence). This CDR3 has 13 amino acids. The CDR3 DNA is TGTGCCAGCAGGGATGACATGGGTGAAAAACTGGTTTTT. Protein: CASRDDMGEKLVF.

This clonotype showed up many times. The V and J genes are TRBV7-8 and TRBJ2-3, with TRBD2 as a possible D gene (5 bases). This CDR3 has 13 residues. The V end lost 4 bases, the J end lost 5 bases, and 10 bases lay between the germline ends. Germline CDR1 SGHVS, CDR2 FQNEAQ. The CDR3 DNA is TGTGCCAGCAGCTCCACTAGAGTAGATACGCAGTATTTT. Its protein product is CASSSTRVDTQYF.

This chain links TRBV6-6 with TRBJ2-5, with D possibly TRBD2 on 5 matching bases. V lost 4 bases to trimming and J lost 5 bases, with 17 bases between them. This CDR3 is 15 amino acids long. Germline CDR1 and CDR2: MNHNY and SVGAGI (reference sequence). DNA of the CDR3: TGTGCCAGCAGTTCAGCCCCTCGGGGTGGTGAGACCCAGTACTTC. Amino acid sequence: CASSSAPRGGETQYF.

This clonotype was recorded many times. The V gene is TRBV28, the J gene TRBJ2-7; D unresolved. V was cut by 5 bases and J by 0 bases, with 11 bases left in between. The germline gives CDR1 MDHEN, CDR2 SYDVKM. This CDR3 contains 14 residues. CDR3 nucleotides: TGTGCCAGCAGTCAAGACCCAGGCTCCTACGAGCAGTACTTC. The encoded protein is CASSQDPGSYEQYF.

The table lists this clonotype with a few counts. The chain employs TRBV5-1 and TRBJ2-7; tentative D call: TRBD2 (6 bases). The CDR3 is made up of 14 amino acids. Trimming stripped 3 bases from V and 3 bases from J, with 13 bases between. Per the germline V gene, CDR1 is SGHRS and CDR2 is YFSETQ. CDR3 nucleotides: TGCGCCAGCAGCTATTATTCCGGGAGCTACGAGCAGTACTTC. Protein sequence: CASSYYSGSYEQYF. Combining the CDR3 with reference TRBV5-1 and TRBJ2-7 gives the whole variable domain KAGVTQTPRYLIKTRGQQVTLSCSPISGHRSVSWYQQTPGQGLQFLFEYFSETQRNKGNFPGRFSGRQFSNSRSEMNVSTLELGDSALYLCASSYYSGSYEQYFGPGTRLTVT.

This clonotype appeared a few times. The rearrangement uses TRBV20-1 and TRBJ1-5; no reliable D call. Trimming took off 4 bases at V and 5 bases at J, with 15 bases between the two ends. CDR3 length: 14 amino acids. CDR1 and CDR2 (germline): DFQATT, SNEGSKA (reference sequence). This chain's CDR3 is CSATTGPKDQPQHF. DNA of the CDR3: TGCAGTGCTACAACCGGGCCCAAGGATCAGCCCCAGCATTTT.

A remark on this clonotype: A much larger clone differs from this one at a single base, so this may be a read error. The J gene is TRBJ2-3, the V gene TRBV28; D not certain. CDR1 MDHEN and CDR2 SYDVKM come from the germline V gene. The CDR3 consists of 15 residues. The ends were cut back, 4 bases at V and 8 bases at J, with 19 bases in the middle. As DNA, the CDR3 is TGTGCCAGCAGTTACCCCGCAGGCGAGGCAGCTACGCAGTATTTT. This encodes CASSYPAGEAATQYF.

The rearrangement uses TRBV20-1 and TRBJ2-7; 7 bases are shared with TRBD1. Germline trimming cut 1 base from V and 0 bases from J; bases unmatched to any gene: 3. The CDR3 is 14 amino acids. Germline assignment: CDR1 DFQATT and CDR2 SNEGSKA (reference sequence). The CDR3, as DNA: TGCAGTGCTAGAGGCAGGGACAGCTCCTACGAGCAGTACTTC. Translating gives CSARGRDSSYEQYF.